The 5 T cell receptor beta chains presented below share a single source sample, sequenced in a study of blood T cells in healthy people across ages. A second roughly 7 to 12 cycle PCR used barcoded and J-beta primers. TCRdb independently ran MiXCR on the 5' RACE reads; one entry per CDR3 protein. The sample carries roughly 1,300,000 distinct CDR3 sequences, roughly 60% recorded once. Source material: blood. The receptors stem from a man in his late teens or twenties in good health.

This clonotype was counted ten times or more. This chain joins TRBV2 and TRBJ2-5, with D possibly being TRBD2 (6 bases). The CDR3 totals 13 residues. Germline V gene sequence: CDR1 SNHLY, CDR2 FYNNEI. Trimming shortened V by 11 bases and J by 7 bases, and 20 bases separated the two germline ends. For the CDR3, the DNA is TGTGCCGGAGGGCAGGGCGCCTCGGGGACCCAGTACTTC. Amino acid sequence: CAGGQGASGTQYF.

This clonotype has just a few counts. The CDR3, as DNA: TGCGCCAGCAGCCAAGGGCTGACAGCCGCCTCCTACGAGCAGTACTTC. It specifies CASSQGLTAASYEQYF. The V call is TRBV4-1, the J call TRBJ2-7; TRBD1 might be the D (5 bases). Germline values: CDR1 MGHRA, CDR2 YSYEKL. There are 16 residues in the CDR3. V was cut by 1 base and J by 0 bases, with 13 bases left in between.

This CDR3 is CASSSFNTEAFF. The CDR3 region has the DNA TGTGCCAGCAGCTCCTTTAACACTGAAGCTTTCTTT. The rearrangement uses TRBV11-1 and TRBJ1-1; D remains ambiguous. CDR3 length: 12 amino acids. The V gene's germline CDR1 is SGHAT and CDR2 FQDESV (reference sequence). V was shortened by 4 bases and J by 2 bases, with 5 bases between the two germline ends.

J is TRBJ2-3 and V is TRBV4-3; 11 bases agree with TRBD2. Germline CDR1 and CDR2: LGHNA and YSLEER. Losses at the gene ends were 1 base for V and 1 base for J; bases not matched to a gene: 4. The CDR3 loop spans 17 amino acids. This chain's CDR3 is CASSQVTSGVGTDTQYF. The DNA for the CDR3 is TGCGCCAGCAGCCAAGTGACTAGCGGGGTGGGCACAGATACGCAGTATTTT.

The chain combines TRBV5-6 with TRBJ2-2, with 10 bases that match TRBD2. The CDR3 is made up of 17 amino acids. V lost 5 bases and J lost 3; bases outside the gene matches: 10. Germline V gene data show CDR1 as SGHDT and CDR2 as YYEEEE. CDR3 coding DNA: TGTGCCAGCAGACCCGTCGGGCTAGCGGGAGACACCGGGGAGCTGTTTTTT. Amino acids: CASRPVGLAGDTGELFF.